Shown below are 8 T cell receptor beta chains from a single sample sequenced in a study of tumor-infiltrating lymphocytes in primary liver carcinoma. TCR beta cDNA came from roughly 550 ng total RNA, primed with a constant-region primer. Three nested multiplex PCR rounds, a slightly modified ARM-PCR, produced the libraries for TCR beta. PCR rounds one and two used TRBV1-TRBV30 forward primers with a C-beta reverse primer for 10 cycles each. TCRdb ran MiXCR on the multiplex PCR reads and lists one entry per CDR3 protein. Seen here are under 200,000 distinct CDR3 sequences, less than 65% observed once, and the top ten hold roughly 6.8%. Both blood RNA, taken from unsorted whole blood, and germline DNA were extracted. Material for sequencing was peripheral blood. The receptor set was obtained from a woman aged 60-75 years with primary liver carcinoma and hepatitis B virus infection.

A remark on this clonotype: In this CDR3 the conserved last residue, phenylalanine or tryptophan, is missing, so a read error is likely. The chain recombines TRBV4-1 with TRBJ2-7; D not resolved. Germline CDR1 and CDR2: MGHRA and YSYEKL. CDR3 length equals 13 residues. The CDR3 loop reads CASSQVSGDEQYL. The CDR3 nucleotides read TGTGCCAGCAGCCAAGTTTCAGGCGACGAGCAGTACCTC.

The chain recombines TRBV6-1 with TRBJ2-5; 7 bases agree with TRBD2. Germline loops: CDR1 MNHNS, CDR2 SASEGT. CDR3 length: 17 amino acids. Trimming took 4 bases from V and 2 from J; bases not matched to a gene: 13. CDR3 sequence (DNA): TGTGCCAGCAGTGTAGGTAGGACTAGTGCCGTACAAGAGACCCAGTACTTC. Translated, it gives CASSVGRTSAVQETQYF.

In its sample, this clonotype was seen once. As the CDR3 is not closed by the conserved phenylalanine or tryptophan, this likely results from a read error. The chain employs TRBV11-3 and TRBJ2-4, with D uncertain. The CDR3 has 14 residues. CDR1 is SGHNT, CDR2 YENEEA, per germline. CDR3 DNA sequence: TGTGCCAGCAGCTATCGGGTAGCCAAGAACATTCAGTACCTC. It specifies CASSYRVAKNIQYL.

For this clonotype: It may be a read error: a sequence one base away is much more abundant. V is TRBV14 and J is TRBJ2-7; a weak D match, TRBD1 (5 bases). The CDR3 runs to 12 residues. Germline V lookup: CDR1 SGHDN, CDR2 FVKESK. The CDR3 DNA reads TGTGCCAACAGCCAGGGTTTCCACGAGCAGTACTTC. Translating it yields CANSQGFHEQYF.

This clonotype was recorded many times. This sequence joins TRBV6-5 and TRBJ1-1; D gene ambiguous. Germline CDR1 is MNHEY and CDR2 is SVGAGI. The CDR3 is made up of 13 amino acids. V was clipped by 11 bases and J by 1 base, with 14 bases between them. The CDR3 loop reads CAAIPRGNTEAFF. In nucleotides, the CDR3 is TGTGCCGCCATACCACGGGGGAACACTGAAGCTTTCTTT.

Comments on this clonotype: Mismatch with germline at one junction end may stem from a read error. This chain connects TRBV11-2 to TRBJ1-1; the D is unclear. The CDR3 covers 13 residues. The V gene's germline CDR1 is SGHAT and CDR2 FQNNGV. The CDR3 protein is CARSRSLATEAFF. DNA of the CDR3: TGTGCCAGGAGCCGTTCACTGGCCACTGAAGCTTTCTTC.

This chain uses TRBV5-1 with TRBJ2-1; TRBD2 matches 9 bases. Losses at the gene ends were 1 base for V and 12 bases for J; bases not matched to a gene: 11. This CDR3 comprises 15 residues. In germline, CDR1 is SGHRS, CDR2 YFSETQ. CDR3 bases: TGCGCCAGCAGCTTGATGGCGGGAGGGCCGCTCGGGCAGTTCTTC. Translating gives CASSLMAGGPLGQFF.

This clonotype was picked up many times. The chain uses TRBV11-2 and TRBJ2-7; 7 bases line up with TRBD1. The CDR3 runs 13 residues. Germline V lookup: CDR1 SGHAT, CDR2 FQNNGV. J was trimmed by 2 bases and V by 5 bases; bases with no gene match: 3. CDR3 amino acids: CASSLTGAYEQYF. The CDR3 DNA follows: TGTGCCAGCAGCCTTACAGGGGCCTACGAGCAGTACTTC.